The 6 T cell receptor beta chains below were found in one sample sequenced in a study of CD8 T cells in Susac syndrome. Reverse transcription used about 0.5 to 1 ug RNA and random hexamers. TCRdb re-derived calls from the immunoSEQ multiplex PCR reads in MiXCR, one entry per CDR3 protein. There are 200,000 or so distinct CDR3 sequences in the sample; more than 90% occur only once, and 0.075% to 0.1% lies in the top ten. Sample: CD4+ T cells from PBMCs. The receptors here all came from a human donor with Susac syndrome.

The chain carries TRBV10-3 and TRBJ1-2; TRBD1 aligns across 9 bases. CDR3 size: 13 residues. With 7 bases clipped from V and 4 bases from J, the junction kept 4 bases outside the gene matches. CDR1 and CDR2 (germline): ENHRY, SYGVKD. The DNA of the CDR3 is TGTGCCATCACAACAGGGGGCGCCTATGGCTACACCTTC. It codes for CAITTGGAYGYTF.

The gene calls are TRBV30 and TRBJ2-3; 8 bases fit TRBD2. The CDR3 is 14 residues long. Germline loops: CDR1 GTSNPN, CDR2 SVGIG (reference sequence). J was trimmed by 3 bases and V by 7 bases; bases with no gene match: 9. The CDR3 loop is CASSEGLATDTQYF. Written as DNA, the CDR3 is TGTGCCTCCTCCGAAGGACTAGCTACAGATACGCAGTATTTT.

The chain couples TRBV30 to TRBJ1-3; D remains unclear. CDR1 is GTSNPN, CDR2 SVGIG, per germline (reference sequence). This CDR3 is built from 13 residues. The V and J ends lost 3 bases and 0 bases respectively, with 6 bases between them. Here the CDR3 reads CAWRPSSGNTIYF. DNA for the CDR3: TGTGCCTGGAGGCCGAGCTCTGGAAACACCATATATTTT.

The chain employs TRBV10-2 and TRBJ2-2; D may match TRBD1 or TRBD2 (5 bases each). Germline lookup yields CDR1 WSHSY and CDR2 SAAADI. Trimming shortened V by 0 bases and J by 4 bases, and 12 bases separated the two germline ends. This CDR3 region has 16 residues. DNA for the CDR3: TGCGCCAGCAGTGAGTCAATCGGGGCGGGCACCGGGGAGCTGTTTTTT. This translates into CASSESIGAGTGELFF.

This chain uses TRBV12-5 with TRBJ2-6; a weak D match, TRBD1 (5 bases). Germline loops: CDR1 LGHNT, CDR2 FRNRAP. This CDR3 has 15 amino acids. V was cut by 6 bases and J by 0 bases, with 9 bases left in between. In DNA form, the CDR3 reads TGTGCTAGTGGACAGGACCGCTCTGGGGCCAACGTCCTGACTTTC. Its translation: CASGQDRSGANVLTF.

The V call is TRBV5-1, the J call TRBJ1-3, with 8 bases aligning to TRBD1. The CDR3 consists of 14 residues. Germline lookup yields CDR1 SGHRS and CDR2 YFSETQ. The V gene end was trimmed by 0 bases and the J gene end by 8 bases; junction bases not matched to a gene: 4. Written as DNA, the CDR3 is TGCGCCAGCAGCTTGGAGACAGGGGTAGACACCATATATTTT. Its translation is CASSLETGVDTIYF.